Shown below are 6 T cell receptor beta chains from a single sample sequenced in a study of memory CD4+ T cells and cytomegalovirus serostatus. Sequencing used immunoSEQ multiplex PCR; TCRdb keeps in-frame clones, though not all of them. Here the sample spans some 80,000 clones, around 80% being singletons. The sort gate was single viable CD3+CD4+CD8-CD45RO+ cells for memory CD4+ T cells. Sequencing used memory CD4+ T cells from blood. The source is an adult in good health and CMV-seronegative.

The chain combines TRBV7-2 with TRBJ1-3, with D unclear. V was shortened by 5 bases and J by 0 bases, with 11 bases between the two germline ends. The CDR3 is 15 amino acids. The germline V gene has CDR1 SGHTA and CDR2 FQGNSA. CDR3 nucleotide sequence: TGTGCCAGCAGCCGCGATAACCTCTCTGGAAACACCATATATTTT. This codes for CASSRDNLSGNTIYF.

The CDR3 spells CASSYSNRLPGNTIYF. DNA for the CDR3: TGTGCCAGCAGTTACTCGAATCGATTGCCGGGAAACACCATATATTTT. V gene TRBV6-5 combines with J gene TRBJ1-3; D remains ambiguous. The CDR3 has 16 amino acids. The V and J ends lost 0 bases and 4 bases respectively, with 13 bases between them. CDR1 MNHEY and CDR2 SVGAGI come from the germline V gene.

This chain connects TRBV28 to TRBJ1-5; no firm D call. The CDR3 covers 16 residues. Germline lookup yields CDR1 MDHEN and CDR2 SYDVKM. V was cut by 11 bases and J by 1 base, with 21 bases left in between. The CDR3 sequence is CAGTSVRRESNQPQHF. The CDR3 DNA is TGTGCCGGAACCTCGGTCCGGAGGGAAAGCAATCAGCCCCAGCATTTT.

J is TRBJ1-1 and V is TRBV9; 7 bases match TRBD1. The V and J ends lost 4 bases and 2 bases, in that order; junction bases with no gene match: 11. CDR1 SGDLS and CDR2 YYNGEE come from the germline V gene. CDR3 length equals 16 residues. The CDR3 spells CASSPRQGLINTEAFF. The CDR3 nucleotides read TGTGCCAGCAGCCCTCGACAGGGTCTAATAAACACTGAAGCTTTCTTT.

This chain uses TRBV9 with TRBJ2-7; 7 nucleotides agree with TRBD1. V gave up 4 bases and J gave up 5 bases; unmatched junction bases: 6. This CDR3 is 13 amino acids long. CDR1 is SGDLS and CDR2 is YYNGEE in the germline V gene. The CDR3 protein is CASSRQGLDEQYF. The CDR3 DNA sequence: TGTGCCAGCAGCCGACAGGGTCTGGACGAGCAGTACTTC.

This chain joins TRBV7-9 and TRBJ2-7; TRBD1 matches 9 bases. CDR1 and CDR2 from the germline V gene are SEHNR and FQNEAQ (reference sequence). Losses at the gene ends were 4 bases for V and 1 base for J; bases not matched to a gene: 5. The CDR3 runs 15 residues. CDR3 sequence reads: CASSSGTGRSYEQYF. Here the CDR3 DNA reads TGTGCCAGCAGCTCCGGGACAGGGAGGTCCTACGAGCAGTACTTC.